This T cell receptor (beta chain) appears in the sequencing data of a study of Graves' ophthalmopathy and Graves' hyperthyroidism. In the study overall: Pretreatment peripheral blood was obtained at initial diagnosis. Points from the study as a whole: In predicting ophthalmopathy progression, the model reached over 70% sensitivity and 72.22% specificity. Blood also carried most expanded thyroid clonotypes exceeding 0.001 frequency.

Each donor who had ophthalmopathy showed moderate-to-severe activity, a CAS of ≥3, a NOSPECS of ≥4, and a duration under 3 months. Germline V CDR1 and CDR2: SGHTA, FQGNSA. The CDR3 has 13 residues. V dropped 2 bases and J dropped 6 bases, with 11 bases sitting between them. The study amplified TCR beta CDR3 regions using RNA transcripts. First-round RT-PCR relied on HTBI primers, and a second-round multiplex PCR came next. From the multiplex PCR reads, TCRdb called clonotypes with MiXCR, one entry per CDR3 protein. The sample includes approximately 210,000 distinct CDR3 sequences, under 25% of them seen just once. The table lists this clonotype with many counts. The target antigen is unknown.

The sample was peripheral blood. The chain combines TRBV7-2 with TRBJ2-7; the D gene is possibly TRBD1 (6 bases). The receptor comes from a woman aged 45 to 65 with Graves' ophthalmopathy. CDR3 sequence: CASSLNRASEQYF. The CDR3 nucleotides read TGTGCCAGCAGCTTAAACAGGGCCAGCGAGCAGTACTTC.